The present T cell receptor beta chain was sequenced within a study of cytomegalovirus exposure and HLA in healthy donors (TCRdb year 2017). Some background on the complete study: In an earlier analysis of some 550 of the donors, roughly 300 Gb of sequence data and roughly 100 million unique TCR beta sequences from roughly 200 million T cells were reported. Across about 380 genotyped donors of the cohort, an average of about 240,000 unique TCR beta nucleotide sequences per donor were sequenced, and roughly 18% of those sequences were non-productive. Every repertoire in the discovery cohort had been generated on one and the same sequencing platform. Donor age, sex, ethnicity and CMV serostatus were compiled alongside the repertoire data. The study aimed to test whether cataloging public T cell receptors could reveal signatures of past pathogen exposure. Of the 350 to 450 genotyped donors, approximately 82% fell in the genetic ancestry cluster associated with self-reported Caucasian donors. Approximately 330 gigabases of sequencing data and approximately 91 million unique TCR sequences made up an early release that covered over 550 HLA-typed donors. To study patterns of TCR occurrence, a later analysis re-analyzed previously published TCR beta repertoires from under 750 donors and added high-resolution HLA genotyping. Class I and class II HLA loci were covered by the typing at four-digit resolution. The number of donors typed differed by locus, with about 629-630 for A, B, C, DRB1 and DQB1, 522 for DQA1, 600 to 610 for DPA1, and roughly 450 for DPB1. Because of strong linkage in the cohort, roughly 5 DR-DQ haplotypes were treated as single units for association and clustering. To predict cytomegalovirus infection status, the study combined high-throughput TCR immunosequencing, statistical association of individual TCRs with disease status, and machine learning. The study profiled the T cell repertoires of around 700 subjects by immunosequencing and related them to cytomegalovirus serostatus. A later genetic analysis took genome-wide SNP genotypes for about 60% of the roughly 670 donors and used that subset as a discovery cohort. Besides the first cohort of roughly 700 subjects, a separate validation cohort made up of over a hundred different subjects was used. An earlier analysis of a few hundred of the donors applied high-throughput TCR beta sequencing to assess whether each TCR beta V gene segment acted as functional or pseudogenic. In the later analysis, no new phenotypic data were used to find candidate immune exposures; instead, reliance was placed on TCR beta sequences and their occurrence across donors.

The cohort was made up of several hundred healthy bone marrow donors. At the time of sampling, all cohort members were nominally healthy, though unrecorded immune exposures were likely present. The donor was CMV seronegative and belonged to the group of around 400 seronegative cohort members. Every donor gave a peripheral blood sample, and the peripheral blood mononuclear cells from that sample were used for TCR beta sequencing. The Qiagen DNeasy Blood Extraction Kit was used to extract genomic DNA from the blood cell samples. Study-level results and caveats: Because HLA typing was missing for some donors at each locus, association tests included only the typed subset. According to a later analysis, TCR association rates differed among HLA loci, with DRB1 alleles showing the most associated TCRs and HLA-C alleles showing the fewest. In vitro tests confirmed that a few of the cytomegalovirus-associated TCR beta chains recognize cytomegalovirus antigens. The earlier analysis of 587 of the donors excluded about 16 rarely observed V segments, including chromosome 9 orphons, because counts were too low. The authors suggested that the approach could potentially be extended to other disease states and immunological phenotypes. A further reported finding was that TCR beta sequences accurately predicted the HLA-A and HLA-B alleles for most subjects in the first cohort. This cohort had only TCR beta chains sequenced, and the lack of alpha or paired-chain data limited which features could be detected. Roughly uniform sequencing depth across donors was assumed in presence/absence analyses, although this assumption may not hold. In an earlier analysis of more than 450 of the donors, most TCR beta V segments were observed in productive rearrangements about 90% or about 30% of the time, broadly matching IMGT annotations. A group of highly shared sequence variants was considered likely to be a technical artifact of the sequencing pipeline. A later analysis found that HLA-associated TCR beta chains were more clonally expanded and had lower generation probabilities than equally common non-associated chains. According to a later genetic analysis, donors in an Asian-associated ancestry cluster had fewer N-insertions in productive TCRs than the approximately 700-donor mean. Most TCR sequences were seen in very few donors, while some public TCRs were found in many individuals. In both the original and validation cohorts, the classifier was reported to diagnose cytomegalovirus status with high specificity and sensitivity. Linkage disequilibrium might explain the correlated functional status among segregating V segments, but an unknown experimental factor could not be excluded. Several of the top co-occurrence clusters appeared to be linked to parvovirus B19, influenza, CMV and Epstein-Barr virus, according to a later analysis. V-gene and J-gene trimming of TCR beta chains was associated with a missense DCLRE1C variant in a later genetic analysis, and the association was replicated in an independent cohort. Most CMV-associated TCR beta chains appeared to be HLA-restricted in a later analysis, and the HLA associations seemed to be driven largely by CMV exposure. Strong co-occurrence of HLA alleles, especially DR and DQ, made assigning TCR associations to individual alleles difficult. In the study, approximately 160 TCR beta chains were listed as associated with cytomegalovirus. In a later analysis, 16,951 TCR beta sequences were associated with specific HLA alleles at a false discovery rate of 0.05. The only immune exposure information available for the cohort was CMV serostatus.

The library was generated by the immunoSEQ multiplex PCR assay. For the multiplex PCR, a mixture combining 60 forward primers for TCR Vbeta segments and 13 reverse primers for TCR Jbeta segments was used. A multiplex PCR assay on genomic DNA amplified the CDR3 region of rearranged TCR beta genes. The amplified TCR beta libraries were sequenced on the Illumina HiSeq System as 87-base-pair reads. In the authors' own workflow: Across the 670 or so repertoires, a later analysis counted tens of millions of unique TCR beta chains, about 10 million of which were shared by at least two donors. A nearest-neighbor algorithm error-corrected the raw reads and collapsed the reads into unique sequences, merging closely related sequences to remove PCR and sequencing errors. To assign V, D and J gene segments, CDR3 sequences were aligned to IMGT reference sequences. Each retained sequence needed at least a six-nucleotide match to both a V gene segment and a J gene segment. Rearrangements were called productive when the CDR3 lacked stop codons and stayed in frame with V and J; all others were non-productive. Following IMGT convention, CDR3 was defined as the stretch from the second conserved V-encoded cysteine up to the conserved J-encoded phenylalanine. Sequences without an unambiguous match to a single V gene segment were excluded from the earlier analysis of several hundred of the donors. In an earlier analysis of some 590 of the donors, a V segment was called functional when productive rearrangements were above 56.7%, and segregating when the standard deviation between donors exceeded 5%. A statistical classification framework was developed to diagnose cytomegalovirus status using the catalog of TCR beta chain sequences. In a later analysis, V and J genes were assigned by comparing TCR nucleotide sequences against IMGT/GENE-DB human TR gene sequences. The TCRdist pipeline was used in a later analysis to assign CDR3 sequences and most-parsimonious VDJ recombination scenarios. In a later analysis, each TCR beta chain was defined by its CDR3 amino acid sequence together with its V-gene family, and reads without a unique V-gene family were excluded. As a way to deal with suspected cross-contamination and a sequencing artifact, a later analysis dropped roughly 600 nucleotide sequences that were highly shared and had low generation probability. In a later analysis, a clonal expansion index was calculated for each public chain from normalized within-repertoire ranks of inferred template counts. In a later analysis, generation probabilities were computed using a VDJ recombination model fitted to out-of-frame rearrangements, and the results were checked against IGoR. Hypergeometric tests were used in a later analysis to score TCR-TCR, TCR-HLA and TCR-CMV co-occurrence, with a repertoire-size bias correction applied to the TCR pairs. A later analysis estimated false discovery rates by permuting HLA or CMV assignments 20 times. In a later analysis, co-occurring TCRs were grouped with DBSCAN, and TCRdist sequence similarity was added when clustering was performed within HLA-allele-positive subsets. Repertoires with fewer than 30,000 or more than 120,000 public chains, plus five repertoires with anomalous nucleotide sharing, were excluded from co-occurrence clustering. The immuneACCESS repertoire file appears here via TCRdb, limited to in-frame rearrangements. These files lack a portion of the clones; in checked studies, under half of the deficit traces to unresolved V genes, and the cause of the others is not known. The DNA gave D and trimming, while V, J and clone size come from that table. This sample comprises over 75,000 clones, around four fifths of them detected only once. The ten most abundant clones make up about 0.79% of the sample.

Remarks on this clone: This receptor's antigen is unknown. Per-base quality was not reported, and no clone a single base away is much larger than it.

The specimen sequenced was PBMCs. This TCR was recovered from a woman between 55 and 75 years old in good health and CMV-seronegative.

CDR3 sequence: CASFEGAGNTIYF. The nucleotides read TGCGCCAGCTTTGAGGGGGCTGGAAACACCATATATTTT. Here the chain combines TRBV5-1 and TRBJ1-3; the D segment could be TRBD1, given 6 matching bases. The germline V gene specifies SGHRS as CDR1 and YFSETQ as CDR2. V is cut by 7 bases and J by 2 bases, and the space between the germline ends is 10 bases. Its CDR3 holds 13 amino acids, cysteine through phenylalanine. The retained sequence is limited to the CDR3, 39 bases, with the frame set at the first base.